The 6 T cell receptor beta chains presented below share a single source sample, sequenced in a study of spatial heterogeneity in lung cancer. Whole-study findings and limits: Counts of expanded intratumoral alpha and beta TCRs tracked tumor mutation counts.

The time point: sample taken at primary tumor resection. TCRdb reprocessed the 5' RACE reads with MiXCR, giving one entry per CDR3 protein. The table lists about 100,000 distinct CDR3 sequences, under 4.5% of them singletons. These receptors have no identified antigens. Sequencing was performed on lung tumor tissue, taken at surgery. The receptors were gathered from a male donor with early-stage non-small cell lung cancer.

This clonotype was recorded many times. The chain carries TRBV12-3 or TRBV12-4 and TRBJ2-1; 7 bases fit TRBD1. There are 14 residues in the CDR3. With 7 bases clipped from V and 8 bases from J, the junction kept 11 bases outside the gene matches. CDR3 sequence reads: CASTLTGLLDEQFF. In DNA, the CDR3 is TGTGCCAGCACCCTGACAGGGTTGTTGGATGAGCAGTTCTTC.

This clonotype was detected many times. The chain uses TRBV15 and TRBJ1-1, with 8 bases identical to TRBD1. CDR3 size: 16 residues. The germline V gene encodes CDR1 LNHNV and CDR2 YYDKDF (reference sequence). J lost 4 bases, V lost 9 bases, and 16 bases had no gene match. The CDR3 loop reads CATSDREEVYGTEAFF. As DNA, the CDR3 is TGTGCCACGTCGGACAGGGAGGAGGTCTACGGCACTGAAGCTTTCTTT.

J is TRBJ1-5 and V is TRBV18; 8 bases fit TRBD1. J lost 5 bases, V lost 3 bases, and 3 bases had no gene match. The V gene's germline CDR1 is KGHSH and CDR2 LQKENI. The CDR3 consists of 14 residues. The DNA of the CDR3 is TGTGCCAGCTCACCTGACAGGGGCTATCAGCCCCAGCATTTT. This codes for CASSPDRGYQPQHF.

This clonotype occurred many times. The chain employs TRBV20-1 and TRBJ2-1; maybe TRBD2 (5 bases). In germline, CDR1 is DFQATT, CDR2 SNEGSKA (reference sequence). CDR3 length equals 16 residues. V lost 0 bases and J 0 bases, leaving 12 bases between the germline ends. CDR3 sequence: CSARDVERISYNEQFF. CDR3 coding DNA: TGCAGTGCTAGAGATGTGGAGCGGATCTCCTACAATGAGCAGTTCTTC.

This clonotype was seen at least ten times. CDR3 nucleotides: TGTGCCAGCTCGGCGGGAACCAAAAACATTCAGTACTTC. Translation gives CASSAGTKNIQYF. The chain carries TRBV18 and TRBJ2-4; a possible D gene is TRBD2 (6 bases). Germline values: CDR1 KGHSH, CDR2 LQKENI. The CDR3 sequence is 13 residues long. V was shortened by 6 bases and J by 2 bases, with 8 bases between the two germline ends.

The chain combines TRBV4-2 with TRBJ2-1, with 10 bases that match TRBD1. V lost 3 bases, J lost 8 bases, and 7 bases stayed unmatched. CDR3 size: 15 residues. Looked up from germline, CDR1 is LGHNA and CDR2 is YNFKEQ. CDR3 protein: CASSQRQGAGDEQFF. CDR3 in DNA: TGTGCCAGCAGCCAGCGACAGGGGGCTGGGGATGAGCAGTTCTTC.